This T cell receptor beta chain stems from a study of cytomegalovirus exposure and HLA in healthy donors. The CDR3 is 12 residues long. Germline CDR1 and CDR2: GTSNPN and SVGIG (reference sequence). V was clipped by 2 bases and J by 3 bases, with 7 bases between them. The donors were healthy bone marrow donors. Primers: 60 Vbeta forward and 13 Jbeta reverse. TCRdb keeps only in-frame clones here, not all; method: immunoSEQ multiplex PCR. The sample has some 71,000 clones; approximately 70% are singletons. The receptor's source is a woman aged 45-65 years in good health and CMV-seropositive. Sequencing used PBMCs. The rearrangement uses TRBV30 and TRBJ1-2; D remains unclear. As DNA, the CDR3 is TGTGCCTGGAGTTTAGTGGACTATGGCTACACCTTC. Its protein is CAWSLVDYGYTF.